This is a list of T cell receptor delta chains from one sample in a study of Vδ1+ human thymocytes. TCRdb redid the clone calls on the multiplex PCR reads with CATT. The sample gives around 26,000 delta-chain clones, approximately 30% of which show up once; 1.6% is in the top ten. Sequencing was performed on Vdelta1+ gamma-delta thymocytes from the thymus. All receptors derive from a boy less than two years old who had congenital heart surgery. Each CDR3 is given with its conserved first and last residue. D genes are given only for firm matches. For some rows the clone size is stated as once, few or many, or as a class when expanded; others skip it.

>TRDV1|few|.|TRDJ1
TGTGCTCTTGGGAAGTTTACTAGGGACACCGATAAACTCATCTTT
CALGKFTRDTDKLIF
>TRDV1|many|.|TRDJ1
TGTGCTCTTGGGGAGAAGGCTCCCTTAGCCGATAAACTCATCTTT
CALGEKAPLADKLIF
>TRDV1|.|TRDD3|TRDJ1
TGTGCTCCTGGGGAAAAGTGGGCCCCTACGGGCGACTGGGGGCAGATAATCACCGATAAACTCATCTTT
CAPGEKWAPTGDWGQIITDKLIF
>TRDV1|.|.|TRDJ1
TGTGCTCTTGGGGAACCCAGCCTTCCTACCCTCCCTCGTGACTGGGGGAGAACGGTGTCGAATGGCCTCGAATGGCGATATACCGATAAACTCATCTTT
CALGEPSLPTLPRDWGRTVSNGLEWRYTDKLIF
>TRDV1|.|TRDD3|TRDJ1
TGTGCTCTTGGGGAACGAGGGTGGGGATACACCTACACCGATAAACTCATCTTT
CALGERGWGYTYTDKLIF
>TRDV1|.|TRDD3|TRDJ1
TGTGCTCTTGGGGAAGTGCCTACCCTCCGGTACTGGGGGATAGGTACCGATAAACTCATCTTT
CALGEVPTLRYWGIGTDKLIF
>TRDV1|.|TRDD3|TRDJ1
TGTGCTCTTGGGGAACTCCGGTTTTCGGGGAACCTTACTGGGGGATTCGAGGACACCGATAAACTCATCTTT
CALGELRFSGNLTGGFEDTDKLIF
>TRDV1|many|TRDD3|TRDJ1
TGTGCTCTTGGGGAACTAGCGGGGGCTACTGGGGGACCGTACACCGATAAACTCATCTTT
CALGELAGATGGPYTDKLIF
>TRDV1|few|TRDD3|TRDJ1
TGTGCTCTTGGGGAACCTTTTTTCGGTGACTTCCCCGTACTGGGGGGTGAACTAACCACCGATAAACTCATCTTT
CALGEPFFGDFPVLGGELTTDKLIF
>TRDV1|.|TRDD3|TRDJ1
TGTGCTCTTGGGGAACTGCGGTGTTGCAGGGGCACCCGACCTAAACTGGGGGATAAATACTACACCGATAAACTCATCTTT
CALGELRCCRGTRPKLGDKYYTDKLIF
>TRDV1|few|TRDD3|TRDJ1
TGTGCTCTTGGGGAAAGGGTGGGGCTCACTGGGGGACACACCGATAAACTCATCTTT
CALGERVGLTGGHTDKLIF
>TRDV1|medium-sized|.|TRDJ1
TGTGCTCTTGGGGAACAGGGTCAACTCACCGATAAACTCATCTTT
CALGEQGQLTDKLIF
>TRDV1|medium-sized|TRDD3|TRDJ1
TGTGCTCTTGGGGTCCCACTTCCTATCCGTTACTGGGGGACCCTCGGTGGAGGGACCGATAAACTCATCTTT
CALGVPLPIRYWGTLGGGTDKLIF
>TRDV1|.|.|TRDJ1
TGTGCTCTTGGGGAATTTCCTCCACCCATGATCTGGGTAACCGATAAACTCATCTTT
CALGEFPPPMIWVTDKLIF
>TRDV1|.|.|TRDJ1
TGTGCTCTTGGGGAACTAGAATGTAACCCTGACACCGATAAACTCATCTTT
CALGELECNPDTDKLIF
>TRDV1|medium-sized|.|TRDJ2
TGTGCTCTTGGGGAACGGGTACCCTTAGGGGAGGCACAACTCTTCTTT
CALGERVPLGEAQLFF
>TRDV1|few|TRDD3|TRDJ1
TGTGCTCTTGGGGAAAGGGGATCCTACGGTACTGGGGGATTGGATAAACTCATCTTT
CALGERGSYGTGGLDKLIF
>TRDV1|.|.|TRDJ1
TGCGCTCTTGGGCCTCGAGGGGACTTCTGCGGGGAAAGTGGCGATAAACTCATCTTT
CALGPRGDFCGESGDKLIF
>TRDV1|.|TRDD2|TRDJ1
TGTGCTCTTGGGGAAGGCCTTCCTACAAATAGCTCTCAGGGGGTGGGACCCGATAAACTCATCTTT
CALGEGLPTNSSQGVGPDKLIF
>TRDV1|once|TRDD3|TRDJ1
TGTGCTCTTGGGCACCGCTTCATGCGTGGGAGGAGAAACTGGGGACCCACCGATAAACTCATCTTT
CALGHRFMRGRRNWGPTDKLIF
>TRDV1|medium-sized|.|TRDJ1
TGTGCTCTTGGGGAACGGAAAGGCTACCTGACTGCTAAGTACACCGATAAACTCATCTTT
CALGERKGYLTAKYTDKLIF
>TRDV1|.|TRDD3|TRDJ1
TGTGCTCTTGGGGAACTAGCAAATCTGGGGGATAACACCGATAAACTCATCTTT
CALGELANLGDNTDKLIF
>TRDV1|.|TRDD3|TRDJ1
TGTGCTCTTGGGGCTGGGGGATACACGTACACCGATAAACTCATCTTT
CALGAGGYTYTDKLIF
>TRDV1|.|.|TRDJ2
TGTGCTCTTGGGGAACGCTTTCCGGGGGGCCTCTCTTTGACAGCACAACTCTTCTTT
CALGERFPGGLSLTAQLFF
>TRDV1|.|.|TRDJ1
TGTGCTCTTGGGGAACTAATTGGTCCTACCTGGGGAATAGGGGGGTACACCGATAAACTCATCTTT
CALGELIGPTWGIGGYTDKLIF
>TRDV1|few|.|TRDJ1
TGTGCTCTTGGGGAACTAGGTTCTTGGGAATACACCGATAAACTCATCTTT
CALGELGSWEYTDKLIF
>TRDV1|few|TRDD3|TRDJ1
TGTGCTCTTGGGGAACTCCCCCTCGTACTGGGGGAACGCGGTGGCGGCACCGATAAACTCATCTTT
CALGELPLVLGERGGGTDKLIF
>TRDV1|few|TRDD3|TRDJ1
TGTGCTCTTGGGGAACTTTCCGCTCCTACAACTGGGGGCCACACCGATAAACTCATCTTT
CALGELSAPTTGGHTDKLIF
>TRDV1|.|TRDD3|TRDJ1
TGTGCTCTTGGGGAACCCATTGGTGCTTCACTGGGGGATAGTGTATACCACGGACTCATCTTT
CALGEPIGASLGDSVYHGLIF
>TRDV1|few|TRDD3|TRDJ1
TGTGCTCTTGCTCTCTTCCTGGGGGATTCTCCTTTAGTCACCGATAAACTCATCTTT
CALALFLGDSPLVTDKLIF
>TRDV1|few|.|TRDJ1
TGTGCTCTTGGGGGCCGGTGGGAACTGGCCGAGGGCTCGTACACCGATAAACTCATCTTT
CALGGRWELAEGSYTDKLIF
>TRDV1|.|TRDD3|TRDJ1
TGTGCTCTTGGGGATCATAGACCGGCTGGGGCTCCGGGTACTGGGGGATGCGGGGCGAAACTCATCTTT
CALGDHRPAGAPGTGGCGAKLIF
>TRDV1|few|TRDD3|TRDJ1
TGTGCTCTTGGGGAAAGGGACGTACTGGGGGATAAACTCATCTTT
CALGERDVLGDKLIF
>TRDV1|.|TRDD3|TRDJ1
TGTGCTCTTGGGGAATTGGGGAGTAGCCGCGTACTGGGGGCATACACCGATAAACTCATCTTT
CALGELGSSRVLGAYTDKLIF
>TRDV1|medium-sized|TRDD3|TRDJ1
TGTGCTCTTGGGGAATCGGGGGAGGTACTGGGGGACCTCCCCGATAAACTCATCTTT
CALGESGEVLGDLPDKLIF
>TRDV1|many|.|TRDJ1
TGTGCTCTTGGGGAACTCACTTCAGGGGTTGACGACACCGATAAACTCATCTTT
CALGELTSGVDDTDKLIF
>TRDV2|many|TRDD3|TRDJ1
TGTGCAAGGGTGACTGGGGCTGATAAACTCATCTTT
CARVTGADKLIF
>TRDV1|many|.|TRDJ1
TGTGCTCTTGGGGAACTTAAAACCACGGGCACCGATAAACTCATCTTT
CALGELKTTGTDKLIF
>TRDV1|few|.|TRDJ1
TGTGCTCTTGGGTTCCCTTTGGGGGGGAGCGGTAAACTCATCTTT
CALGFPLGGSGKLIF
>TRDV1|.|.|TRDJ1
TGTGCTCTTGGGCAACTCTATCAGGGGGTTTACACCGATAAACTCATCTTT
CALGQLYQGVYTDKLIF
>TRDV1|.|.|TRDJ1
TGTGCTCTTGGGGAACTACTCCCCTACCAGGGCGATAAACTCATCTTT
CALGELLPYQGDKLIF
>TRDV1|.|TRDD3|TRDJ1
TGTGCTCTTGGGGAACTACAGTACTGGGGGATCACATTCAGGACCGATAAACTCATCTTT
CALGELQYWGITFRTDKLIF
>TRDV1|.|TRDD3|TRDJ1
TGTGCTCTTGGGGAACTCGACAACCTACTGGGGGATAACGGTACGAAACTCATCTTT
CALGELDNLLGDNGTKLIF
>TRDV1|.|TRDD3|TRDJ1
TGTGCTCTTGGGGAACCCTACCCTCCTACTGGGGGATCAGATAAACTCATCTTT
CALGEPYPPTGGSDKLIF
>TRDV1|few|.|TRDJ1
TGTGCTCTTGGGGAAAGTCGCTTCCGGGGGGCCTACGGGGCCGATAAACTCATCTTT
CALGESRFRGAYGADKLIF
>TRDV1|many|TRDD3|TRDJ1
TGTGCTCTTGGGGACCCAGGTACGATGACGGACTGGGGGATACGCGGGACCGATAAACTCATCTTT
CALGDPGTMTDWGIRGTDKLIF
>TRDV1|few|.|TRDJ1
TGTGCTCTTGGGAAGCCACGGAATAACGATAAACTCATCTTT
CALGKPRNNDKLIF
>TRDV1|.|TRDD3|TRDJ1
TGTGCTCTTGGGGAACACCGGCCTGGGGGGGGAACCGATAAACTCATCTTT
CALGEHRPGGGTDKLIF
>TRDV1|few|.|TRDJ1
TGTGCTCTTGGGGAAGGGGGGAGGCACACCGATAAACTCATCTTT
CALGEGGRHTDKLIF
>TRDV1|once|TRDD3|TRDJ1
TGTGCTCTTGGGGGTAAGATGGGGTTCCTCTACTGGGGGATAGAGACCGATAAACTCATCTTT
CALGGKMGFLYWGIETDKLIF
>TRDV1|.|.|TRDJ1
TGTGCTCTTGGGGAACTCCGCGGTAAACTCATCTTT
CALGELRGKLIF
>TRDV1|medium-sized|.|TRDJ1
TGTGCTCTTGCTTCCGGCAAACTCATCTTT
CALASGKLIF
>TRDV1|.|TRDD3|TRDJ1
TGTGCTCTTGGGGAACGGCCAGAGCAACTGGGGGATAATACCACCGATAAACTCATCTTT
CALGERPEQLGDNTTDKLIF
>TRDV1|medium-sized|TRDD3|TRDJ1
TGTGCTCTTGGGGAACTTGGGACTGGGGGCCACCCGGGGGGTCACACCGATAAACTCATCTTT
CALGELGTGGHPGGHTDKLIF
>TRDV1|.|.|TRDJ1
TGTGCTCTTGGGGAACACCTTTTCAAGGCCCCGTACACCGATAAACTCATCTTT
CALGEHLFKAPYTDKLIF
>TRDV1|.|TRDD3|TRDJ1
TGTGCTCTTGGGGAACGTCCTCACTGGGGGATACAGAACACCGATAAACTCATCTTT
CALGERPHWGIQNTDKLIF
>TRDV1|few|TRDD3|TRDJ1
TGTGCTCTTGGGGAACCCCTCCCCCTTTTCCCAGAGTCAACTGGGGGATACGGTAAACTCATCTTT
CALGEPLPLFPESTGGYGKLIF
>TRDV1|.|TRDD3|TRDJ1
TGTGCTCTTGGGGAAGTTCCGTACTGGGGGCTACGGCCAGGGGCCGATAAACTCATCTTT
CALGEVPYWGLRPGADKLIF